This T cell receptor beta chain emerged from a study of beta chain features in type 1 diabetes. Trimming stripped 6 bases from V and 7 bases from J, with 12 bases between. CDR1 is LNHDA, CDR2 SQIVND, per germline (reference sequence). The CDR3 is 12 amino acids. Expressed TCRB transcripts got sequenced, as all isolated RNA was reverse transcribed. Libraries were prepared by immunoSEQ multiplex PCR; TCRdb keeps only in-frame clonotypes and omits some of them. The sample gives hundreds of thousands of clones, around an eighth of which show up once; 0.017% is in the top ten. Regarding the study as a whole: Moderate yet significant TCRB CDR3 shortening was seen in Type 1 diabetes patients in all four CD4+ subsets. In patients and controls equally, PCR might favor templates that are shorter.

There was one heparinised blood draw per donor, averaging roughly 120 mL. Sorting based on CD45RO/CCR7/CD25/CD127/CD95/CD27 separated CD4+ naive, central memory, regulatory and stem cell-like memory cells. On this clone: The antigen is unknown.

Specimen: naive CD4+ T cells from blood. The genes are TRBV19 and TRBJ1-1; possible D gene TRBD1, 6 bases. The sequence was collected from a man between 25 and 39 years old with type 1 diabetes. The CDR3 DNA reads TGTGCCAGTAGATTTGGACAGCTTGAAGCTTTCTTT. This codes for CASRFGQLEAFF.